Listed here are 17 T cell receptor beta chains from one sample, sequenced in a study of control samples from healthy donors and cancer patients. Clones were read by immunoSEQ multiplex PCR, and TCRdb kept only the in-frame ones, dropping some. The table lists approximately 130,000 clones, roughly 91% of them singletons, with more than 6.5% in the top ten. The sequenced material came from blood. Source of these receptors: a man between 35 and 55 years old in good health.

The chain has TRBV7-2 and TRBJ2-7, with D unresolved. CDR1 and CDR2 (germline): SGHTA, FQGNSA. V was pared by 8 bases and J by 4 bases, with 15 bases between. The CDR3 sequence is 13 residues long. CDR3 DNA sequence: TGTGCCAGCCGAGACGGCCCCCTTTACGAGCAGTACTTC. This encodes CASRDGPLYEQYF.

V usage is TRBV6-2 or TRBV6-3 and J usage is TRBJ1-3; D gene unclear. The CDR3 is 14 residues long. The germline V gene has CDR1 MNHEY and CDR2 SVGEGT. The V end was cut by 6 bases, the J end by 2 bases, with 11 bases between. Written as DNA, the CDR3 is TGTGCCAGCAGCCACCCGGGCACTGGAAACACCATATATTTT. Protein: CASSHPGTGNTIYF.

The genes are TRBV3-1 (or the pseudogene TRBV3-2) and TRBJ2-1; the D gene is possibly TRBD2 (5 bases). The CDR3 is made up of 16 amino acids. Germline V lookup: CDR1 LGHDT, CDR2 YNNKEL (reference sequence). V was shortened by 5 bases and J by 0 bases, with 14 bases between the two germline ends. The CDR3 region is CASSAVQRSSYNEQFF. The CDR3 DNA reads TGTGCCAGCAGCGCTGTTCAGCGGAGCTCCTACAATGAGCAGTTCTTC.

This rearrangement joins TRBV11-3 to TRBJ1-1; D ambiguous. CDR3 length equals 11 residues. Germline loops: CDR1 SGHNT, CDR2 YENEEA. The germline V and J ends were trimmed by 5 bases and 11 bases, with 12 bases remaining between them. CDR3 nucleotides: TGTGCCAGCAGCGCAGGACCTTTGGCTTTCTTT. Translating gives CASSAGPLAFF.

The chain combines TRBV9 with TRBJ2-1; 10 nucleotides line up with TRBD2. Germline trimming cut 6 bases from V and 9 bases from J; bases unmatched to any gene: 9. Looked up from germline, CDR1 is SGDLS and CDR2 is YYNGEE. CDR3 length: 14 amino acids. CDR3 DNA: TGTGCCAGCAAGAGCGGGGGGGCCATCGGTGAGCAGTTCTTC. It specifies CASKSGGAIGEQFF. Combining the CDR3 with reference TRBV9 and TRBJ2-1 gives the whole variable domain DSGVTQTPKHLITATGQRVTLRCSPRSGDLSVYWYQQSLDQGLQFLIQYYNGEERAKGNILERFSAQQFPDLHSELNLSSLELGDSALYFCASKSGGAIGEQFFGPGTRLTVL.

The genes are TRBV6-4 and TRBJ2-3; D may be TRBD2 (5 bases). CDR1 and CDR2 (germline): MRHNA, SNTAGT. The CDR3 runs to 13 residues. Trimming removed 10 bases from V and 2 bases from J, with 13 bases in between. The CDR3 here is CATSRRYTDTQYF. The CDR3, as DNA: TGTGCCACCTCAAGGAGGTACACAGATACGCAGTATTTT.

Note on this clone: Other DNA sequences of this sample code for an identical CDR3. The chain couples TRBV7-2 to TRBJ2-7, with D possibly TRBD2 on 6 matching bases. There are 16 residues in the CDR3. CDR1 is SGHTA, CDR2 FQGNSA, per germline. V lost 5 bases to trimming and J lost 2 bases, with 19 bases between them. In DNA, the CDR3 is TGTGCCAGCAGCAGAACCGGAGGGACCTCCCCCTACGAGCAGTACTTC. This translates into CASSRTGGTSPYEQYF. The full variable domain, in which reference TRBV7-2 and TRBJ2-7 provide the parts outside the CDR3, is GAGVSQSPSNKVTEKGKDVELRCDPISGHTALYWYRQSLGQGLEFLIYFQGNSAPDKSGLPSDRFSAERTGGSVSTLTIQRTQQEDSAVYLCASSRTGGTSPYEQYFGPGTRLTVT.

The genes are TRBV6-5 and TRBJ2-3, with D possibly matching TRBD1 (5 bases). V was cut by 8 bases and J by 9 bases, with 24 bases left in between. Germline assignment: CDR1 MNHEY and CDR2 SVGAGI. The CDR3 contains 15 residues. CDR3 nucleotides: TGTGCCAGCGTGAGAGGTGGGGCTACTGCAGGAACGCAGTATTTT. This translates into CASVRGGATAGTQYF.

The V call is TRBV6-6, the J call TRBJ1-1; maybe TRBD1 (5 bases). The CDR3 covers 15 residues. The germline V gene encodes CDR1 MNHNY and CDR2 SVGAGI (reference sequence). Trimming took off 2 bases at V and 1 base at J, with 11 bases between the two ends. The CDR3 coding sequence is TGTGCCAGCAGTTACCCGGGACTTCAGAACACTGAAGCTTTCTTT. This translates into CASSYPGLQNTEAFF.

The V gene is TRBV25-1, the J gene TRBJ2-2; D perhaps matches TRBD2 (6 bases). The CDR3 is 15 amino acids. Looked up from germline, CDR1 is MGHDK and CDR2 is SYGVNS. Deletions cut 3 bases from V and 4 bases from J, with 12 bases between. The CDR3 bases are TGTGCCAGCAGTGACCGACTAGTGCTCACCGGGGAGCTGTTTTTT. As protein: CASSDRLVLTGELFF.

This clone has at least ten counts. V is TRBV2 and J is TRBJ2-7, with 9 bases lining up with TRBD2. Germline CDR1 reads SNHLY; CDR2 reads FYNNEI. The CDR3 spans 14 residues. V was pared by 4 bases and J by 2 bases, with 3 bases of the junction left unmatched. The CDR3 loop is CASSVASGAYEQYF. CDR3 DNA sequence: TGTGCCAGCAGTGTTGCTAGCGGGGCCTACGAGCAGTACTTC.

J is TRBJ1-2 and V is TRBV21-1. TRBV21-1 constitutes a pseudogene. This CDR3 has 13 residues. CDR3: CASSRSGNYGYTF. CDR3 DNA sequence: TGTGCCAGCAGCAGGTCGGGGAACTATGGCTACACCTTC.

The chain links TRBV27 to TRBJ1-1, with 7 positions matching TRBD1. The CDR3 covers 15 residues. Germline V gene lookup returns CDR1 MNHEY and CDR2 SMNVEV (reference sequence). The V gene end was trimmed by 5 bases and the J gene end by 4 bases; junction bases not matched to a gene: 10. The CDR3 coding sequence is TGTGCCAGCAGTCAAACAGGGGCCTGGGGCACTGAAGCTTTCTTT. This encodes CASSQTGAWGTEAFF.

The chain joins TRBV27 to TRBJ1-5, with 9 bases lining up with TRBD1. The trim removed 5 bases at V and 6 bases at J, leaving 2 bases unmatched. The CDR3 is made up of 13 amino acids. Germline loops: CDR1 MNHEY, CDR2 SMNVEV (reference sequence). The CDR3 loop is CASSKQGAQPQHF. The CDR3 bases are TGTGCCAGCAGTAAACAGGGGGCTCAGCCCCAGCATTTT.

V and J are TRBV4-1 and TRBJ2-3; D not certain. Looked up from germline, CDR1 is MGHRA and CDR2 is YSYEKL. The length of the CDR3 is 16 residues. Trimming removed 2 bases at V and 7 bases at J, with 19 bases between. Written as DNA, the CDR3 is TGCGCCAGCAGCCAACCTATTTCCGCCCCACGCTATACGCAGTATTTT. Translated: CASSQPISAPRYTQYF.

The CDR3 reads CASTPDGYNSPLHF. As DNA, the CDR3 is TGTGCCAGCACCCCGGACGGATATAATTCACCCCTCCACTTT. The chain uses TRBV7-9 and TRBJ1-6; unclear D gene. Germline CDR1 is SEHNR and CDR2 is FQNEAQ (reference sequence). This CDR3 is 14 amino acids long. Trimming shortened V by 7 bases and J by 4 bases, and 11 bases separated the two germline ends.

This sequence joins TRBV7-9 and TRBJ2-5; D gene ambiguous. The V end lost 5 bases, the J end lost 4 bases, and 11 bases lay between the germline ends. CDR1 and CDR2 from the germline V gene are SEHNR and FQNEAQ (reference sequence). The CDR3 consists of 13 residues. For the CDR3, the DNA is TGTGCCAGCAGCCGAATCGTGGGAGAGACCCAGTACTTC. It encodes CASSRIVGETQYF.